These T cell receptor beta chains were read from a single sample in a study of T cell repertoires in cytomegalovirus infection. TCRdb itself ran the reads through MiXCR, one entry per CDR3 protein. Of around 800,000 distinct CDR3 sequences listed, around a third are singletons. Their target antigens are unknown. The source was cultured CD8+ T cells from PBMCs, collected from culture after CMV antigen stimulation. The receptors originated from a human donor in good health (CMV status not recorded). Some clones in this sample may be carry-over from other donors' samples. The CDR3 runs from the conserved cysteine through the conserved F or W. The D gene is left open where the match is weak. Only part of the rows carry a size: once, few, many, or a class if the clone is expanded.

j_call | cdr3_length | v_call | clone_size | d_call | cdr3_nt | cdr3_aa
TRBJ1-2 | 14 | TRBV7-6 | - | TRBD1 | TGTGCCAGCAGCCCGGACAGGGGGCGAGAGGGCTACACCTTC | CASSPDRGREGYTF
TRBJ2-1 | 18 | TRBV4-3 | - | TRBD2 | TGCGCCAGCAGCCAAGATGCGACCACTAGCGGGTCTTACAATGAGCAGTTCTTC | CASSQDATTSGSYNEQFF
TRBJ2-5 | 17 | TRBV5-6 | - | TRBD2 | TGTGCCAGCAGCTTGGTTAGCGGGGGGACCAACCAAGAGACCCAGTACTTC | CASSLVSGGTNQETQYF
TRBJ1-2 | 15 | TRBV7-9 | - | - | TGTGCCAGCAGCTTAGCAGGAGAAGATCTCTATGGCTACACCTTC | CASSLAGEDLYGYTF
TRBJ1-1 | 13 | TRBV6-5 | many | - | TGTGCCAGCAGTTATTCAAGGGGAACTGAAGCTTTCTTT | CASSYSRGTEAFF
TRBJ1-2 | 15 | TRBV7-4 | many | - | TGTGCCAGCAGCCCATTAGAGCGGGGCTCTTATGGCTACACCTTC | CASSPLERGSYGYTF
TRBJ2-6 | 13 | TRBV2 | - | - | TGTGCCAGCAGGGCCCCGGGGGCCAACGTCCTGACTTTC | CASRAPGANVLTF
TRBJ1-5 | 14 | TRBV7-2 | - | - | TGTGCCAGCAACGAAAGGGTAACCGATCAGCCCCAGCATTTT | CASNERVTDQPQHF
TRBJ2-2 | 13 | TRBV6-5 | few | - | TGTGCCAGCAGTTATTCGGTGTCCGGGGAGCTGTTTTTT | CASSYSVSGELFF
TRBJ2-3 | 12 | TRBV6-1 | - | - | TGTGCCAGCAGTGAGTACACAGATACGCAGTATTTT | CASSEYTDTQYF
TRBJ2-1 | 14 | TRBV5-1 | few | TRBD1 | TGCGCCAGCAGCTTGGAGGGGGCCGGGAATGAGCAGTTCTTC | CASSLEGAGNEQFF